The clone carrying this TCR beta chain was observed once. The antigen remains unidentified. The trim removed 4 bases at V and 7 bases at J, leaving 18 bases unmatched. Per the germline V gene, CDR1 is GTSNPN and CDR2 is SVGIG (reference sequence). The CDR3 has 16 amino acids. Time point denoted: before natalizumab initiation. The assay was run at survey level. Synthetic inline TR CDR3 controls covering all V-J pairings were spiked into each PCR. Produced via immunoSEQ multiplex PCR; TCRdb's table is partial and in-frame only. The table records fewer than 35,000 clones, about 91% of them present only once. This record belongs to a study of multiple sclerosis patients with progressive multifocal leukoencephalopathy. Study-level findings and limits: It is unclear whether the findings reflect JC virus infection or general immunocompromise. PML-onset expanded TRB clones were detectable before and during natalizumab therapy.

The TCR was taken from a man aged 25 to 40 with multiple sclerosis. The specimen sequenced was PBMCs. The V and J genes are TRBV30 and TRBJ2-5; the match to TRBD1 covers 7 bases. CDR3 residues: CAWTTLTGAARRTQYF. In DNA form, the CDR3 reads TGTGCCTGGACCACCCTTACAGGGGCCGCCAGGAGGACCCAGTACTTC.